The text below deals with one T cell receptor (beta chain). This CDR3 is also generated by other DNA sequences in the sample. PCR was performed using 60 Vbeta and 13 Jbeta primers. Some clones are missing from TCRdb's copy, which holds only in-frame ones; the method was immunoSEQ multiplex PCR. The top ten clones hold 14% of a sample with about 140,000 clones, 80% of them seen once. The entry originates in a study of cytomegalovirus exposure and HLA in healthy donors. As for the study in general: A data release that came early held approximately 92 million unique TCRs from HLA-typed donors.

The clonotype was recovered from a woman between 40 and 55 years old in good health and CMV-seronegative. The source material was PBMCs.

The CDR3 reads CASSQDVTSGGAVGTQYF. The CDR3 bases are TGCGCCAGCAGCCAGGACGTGACTAGCGGGGGGGCGGTGGGTACGCAGTATTTT. V and J are TRBV4-3 and TRBJ2-3, with 14 bases matching TRBD2. The length of the CDR3 is 18 residues. Germline CDR1 reads LGHNA; CDR2 reads YSLEER. Germline trimming cut 3 bases from V and 8 bases from J; bases unmatched to any gene: 13.